There are a few counts of the clone carrying this TCR beta chain. Antigen specificity is unknown. The V and J ends lost 1 base and 8 bases respectively, with 14 bases between them. Germline loops: CDR1 MGHDK, CDR2 SYGVNS. The CDR3 is 14 residues long. Clones were sequenced by immunoSEQ multiplex PCR, and TCRdb holds only the in-frame ones, with some missing. The repertoire consists of a few million clones, with over 85% occurring once and the leading ten covering more than 1.5%. This sample is part of a study of shared clonotypes between healthy human individuals. Study-wide context: Per donor, CD8 memory used one plate, CD8 naive used two, CD4 memory used three and CD4 naive used three.

CD45RO-negative CD8 cells positively selected for CCR7 made up the naive population, which excluded terminally differentiated effector memory CD45RA+ cells. Findings of the study overall: Across a handful of donors, naive CD4 shared about 5%, naive CD8 around 3.5%, memory CD4 roughly 2.2%, memory CD8 0.35% to 0.5%.

V usage is TRBV25-1 and J usage is TRBJ1-1; D uncertain. This sequence was found in a young man in good health. Some clones in this sample may be carry-over from other donors' samples. Sequencing was carried out using naive CD8+ T cells from PBMCs. CDR3 region: CASSEFGGSAEAFF. In DNA, the CDR3 is TGTGCCAGCAGTGAATTCGGCGGATCAGCGGAAGCTTTCTTT.